This is a list of T cell receptor beta chains from one sample in a study of T cells in Graves' hyperthyroidism and ophthalmopathy. One entry per CDR3 protein results from TCRdb running MiXCR on the multiplex PCR reads. The sample has roughly 580,000 distinct CDR3 sequences, around 45% seen once. Sequenced material: peripheral blood or thyroid tissue (not recorded which). These receptors originate from a woman aged 18-35 years with Graves' hyperthyroidism. Both conserved end residues are part of each CDR3. D genes are given only for firm matches. Rows may omit the clone size; those that give it use once, few, many or a size class.

j_call: TRBJ2-2
d_call: TRBD1
v_call: TRBV24-1
clone_size: few
cdr3_aa: CATSDPGQGMAGELFF
cdr3_nt: TGTGCCACCAGTGACCCGGGACAGGGTATGGCCGGGGAGCTGTTTTTT

j_call: TRBJ1-5
d_call: NA
v_call: TRBV10-3
clone_size: NA
cdr3_aa: CAISGAEGETQHF
cdr3_nt: TGTGCCATCTCTGGCGCCGAAGGGGAGACCCAGCATTTT

j_call: TRBJ2-5
d_call: NA
v_call: TRBV2
clone_size: NA
cdr3_aa: CASSLYKPNQETQYF
cdr3_nt: TGTGCCAGCAGTTTGTACAAACCCAACCAAGAGACCCAGTACTTC

j_call: TRBJ1-1
d_call: NA
v_call: TRBV29-1
clone_size: many
cdr3_aa: CSVASGITEAFF
cdr3_nt: TGCAGCGTTGCTTCGGGGATAACTGAAGCTTTCTTT

j_call: TRBJ2-5
d_call: NA
v_call: TRBV7-9
clone_size: NA
cdr3_aa: CASSVKQGGGRETQYF
cdr3_nt: TGTGCCAGCAGCGTAAAACAAGGGGGAGGAAGGGAGACCCAGTACTTC

j_call: TRBJ2-3
d_call: TRBD2
v_call: TRBV25-1
clone_size: few
cdr3_aa: CASSPEQGGTDTQYF
cdr3_nt: TGTGCCAGCAGTCCAGAGCAGGGAGGGACAGATACGCAGTATTTT

j_call: TRBJ1-5
d_call: TRBD1
v_call: TRBV12-3/TRBV12-4
clone_size: NA
cdr3_aa: CASSFGRGQAQHF
cdr3_nt: TGTGCCAGCAGTTTTGGCAGGGGGCAGGCTCAGCATTTT

j_call: TRBJ1-1
d_call: TRBD1
v_call: TRBV5-1
clone_size: NA
cdr3_aa: CASSTGTGLGTEAFF
cdr3_nt: TGCGCCAGCAGCACCGGGACAGGGCTAGGCACTGAAGCTTTCTTT

j_call: TRBJ1-3
d_call: NA
v_call: TRBV25-1
clone_size: NA
cdr3_aa: CASSLVVRVSGNTIYF
cdr3_nt: TGTGCCAGCAGCTTGGTCGTTAGGGTCTCTGGAAACACCATATATTTT

j_call: TRBJ1-4
d_call: TRBD1
v_call: TRBV15
clone_size: once
cdr3_aa: CATSSTRTGGEKLFF
cdr3_nt: TGTGCCACCAGCAGCACTCGGACAGGGGGTGAAAAACTGTTTTTT

j_call: TRBJ1-1
d_call: NA
v_call: TRBV6-5
clone_size: many
cdr3_aa: CASSYCEEHTEAFF
cdr3_nt: TGTGCCAGCAGTTATTGCGAGGAGCACACTGAAGCTTTCTTT

j_call: TRBJ1-1
d_call: NA
v_call: TRBV6-4
clone_size: NA
cdr3_aa: CASSDRSTEAFF
cdr3_nt: TGTGCCAGCAGCGACCGGAGCACTGAAGCTTTCTTT

j_call: TRBJ2-7
d_call: NA
v_call: TRBV7-1
clone_size: few
cdr3_aa: CASSSPGPGSEQYF
cdr3_nt: TGTGCCAGCAGCTCACCAGGACCGGGGTCCGAGCAGTACTTC

j_call: TRBJ1-2
d_call: NA
v_call: TRBV29-1
clone_size: NA
cdr3_aa: CSLARGYGYTF
cdr3_nt: TGCAGCTTGGCCCGGGGATATGGCTACACCTTC

j_call: TRBJ2-2
d_call: NA
v_call: TRBV29-1
clone_size: NA
cdr3_aa: CSVDDGTGELFF
cdr3_nt: TGCAGCGTTGACGACGGGACAGGGGAGCTGTTTTTT

j_call: TRBJ2-7
d_call: NA
v_call: TRBV7-6
clone_size: NA
cdr3_aa: CASSGLNYEQYF
cdr3_nt: TGTGCCAGCAGTGGGCTTAACTACGAGCAGTACTTC

j_call: TRBJ1-2
d_call: TRBD1
v_call: TRBV7-8
clone_size: NA
cdr3_aa: CASSVLPRDSPYGYTF
cdr3_nt: TGTGCCAGCAGCGTCCTCCCACGGGACAGCCCCTATGGCTACACCTTC

j_call: TRBJ2-3
d_call: NA
v_call: TRBV25-1
clone_size: many
cdr3_aa: CASSEGLAQYF
cdr3_nt: TGTGCCAGCAGTGAGGGATTGGCGCAGTATTTT

j_call: TRBJ2-6
d_call: NA
v_call: TRBV25-1
clone_size: once
cdr3_aa: CASSEFLEGANVLTF
cdr3_nt: TGTGCCAGCAGTGAATTCTTGGAGGGGGCCAACGTCCTGACTTTC

j_call: TRBJ1-1
d_call: TRBD1
v_call: TRBV11-1
clone_size: NA
cdr3_aa: CASSKTPGQGDTEAFF
cdr3_nt: TGTGCCAGCAGCAAAACCCCGGGACAGGGCGACACTGAAGCTTTCTTT

j_call: TRBJ1-6
d_call: NA
v_call: TRBV20-1
clone_size: NA
cdr3_aa: CSASLLSIGAGNSPLHF
cdr3_nt: TGCAGTGCTAGTTTGCTTAGTATAGGGGCAGGTAATTCACCCCTCCACTTT

j_call: TRBJ2-7
d_call: TRBD1
v_call: TRBV20-1
clone_size: few
cdr3_aa: CSATSERTGGIEQYF
cdr3_nt: TGCAGTGCCACCTCAGAGAGGACAGGGGGCATCGAGCAGTACTTC

j_call: TRBJ1-5
d_call: NA
v_call: TRBV19
clone_size: NA
cdr3_aa: CASSMARTTQFNQPQHF
cdr3_nt: TGTGCCAGTAGTATGGCGCGGACGACCCAATTCAATCAGCCCCAGCATTTT

j_call: TRBJ2-7
d_call: TRBD2
v_call: TRBV10-3
clone_size: few
cdr3_aa: CAISEEASGVEQYF
cdr3_nt: TGTGCCATCAGTGAGGAAGCTAGCGGGGTGGAGCAGTACTTC

j_call: TRBJ1-6
d_call: NA
v_call: TRBV15
clone_size: NA
cdr3_aa: CATGRDRAGSPLHF
cdr3_nt: TGTGCCACCGGCAGAGATCGGGCAGGGTCACCCCTCCACTTT

j_call: TRBJ1-5
d_call: NA
v_call: TRBV10-3
clone_size: many
cdr3_aa: CAISESDQPQHF
cdr3_nt: TGTGCCATCAGTGAGTCTGATCAGCCCCAGCATTTT

j_call: TRBJ1-1
d_call: NA
v_call: TRBV29-1
clone_size: NA
cdr3_aa: CSASSTGPNTEAFF
cdr3_nt: TGCAGCGCCAGCAGCACGGGACCGAACACTGAAGCTTTCTTT

j_call: TRBJ2-7
d_call: TRBD2
v_call: TRBV10-3
clone_size: NA
cdr3_aa: CASSLPGLAVPYEQYF
cdr3_nt: TGTGCCAGCTCCCTTCCGGGACTAGCGGTCCCCTACGAGCAGTACTTC

j_call: TRBJ2-1
d_call: NA
v_call: TRBV19
clone_size: NA
cdr3_aa: CASSNKADSYNEQFF
cdr3_nt: TGTGCCAGTAGCAACAAGGCGGACAGTTACAATGAGCAGTTCTTC

j_call: TRBJ2-7
d_call: TRBD1
v_call: TRBV5-1
clone_size: NA
cdr3_aa: CASSLSRQGGYEQYF
cdr3_nt: TGCGCCAGCAGCTTGTCCAGACAGGGCGGGTACGAGCAGTACTTC

j_call: TRBJ2-7
d_call: NA
v_call: TRBV2
clone_size: NA
cdr3_aa: CASRGEQYF
cdr3_nt: TGTGCCAGCAGAGGGGAGCAGTACTTC

j_call: TRBJ2-5
d_call: NA
v_call: TRBV20-1
clone_size: NA
cdr3_aa: CSARDFREQETQYF
cdr3_nt: TGCAGTGCTAGAGATTTCAGGGAACAAGAGACCCAGTACTTC

j_call: TRBJ1-4
d_call: TRBD1
v_call: TRBV5-1
clone_size: NA
cdr3_aa: CASSFNRGRSEKLFF
cdr3_nt: TGCGCCAGCAGCTTCAACAGGGGGAGAAGTGAAAAACTGTTTTTT

j_call: TRBJ2-7
d_call: NA
v_call: TRBV25-1
clone_size: many
cdr3_aa: CASRGYRTGARAGVDYEQYF
cdr3_nt: TGTGCCAGCAGGGGCTATAGGACAGGGGCCCGAGCGGGAGTGGACTACGAGCAGTACTTC

j_call: TRBJ1-6
d_call: TRBD1
v_call: TRBV2
clone_size: many
cdr3_aa: CASDRDSSYNSPLHF
cdr3_nt: TGTGCCAGCGACCGGGACAGCTCCTATAATTCACCCCTCCACTTT

j_call: TRBJ2-5
d_call: TRBD2
v_call: TRBV4-1
clone_size: NA
cdr3_aa: CASSQSGTSGRETQYF
cdr3_nt: TGCGCCAGCAGCCAATCCGGGACTAGCGGGAGAGAGACCCAGTACTTC

j_call: TRBJ2-5
d_call: NA
v_call: TRBV29-1
clone_size: NA
cdr3_aa: CSVEGTDQETQYF
cdr3_nt: TGCAGCGTTGAAGGGACCGACCAAGAGACCCAGTACTTC

j_call: TRBJ1-2
d_call: NA
v_call: TRBV20-1
clone_size: NA
cdr3_aa: CSARDSRELHGYTF
cdr3_nt: TGCAGTGCTAGAGATTCCCGGGAGCTACATGGCTACACCTTC

j_call: TRBJ2-7
d_call: TRBD1
v_call: TRBV5-1
clone_size: NA
cdr3_aa: CASSPGTGQGEQYF
cdr3_nt: TGTGCCAGCAGCCCCGGGACAGGGCAGGGCGAGCAGTACTTC

j_call: TRBJ1-1
d_call: TRBD1
v_call: TRBV24-1
clone_size: NA
cdr3_aa: CATSDSTGQEYTEAFF
cdr3_nt: TGTGCCACCAGTGATTCGACGGGACAGGAGTACACTGAAGCTTTCTTT

j_call: TRBJ2-2
d_call: TRBD1
v_call: TRBV10-3
clone_size: NA
cdr3_aa: CAISTRDRANTGELFF
cdr3_nt: TGTGCCATCTCGACCCGGGACAGGGCGAACACCGGGGAGCTGTTTTTT

j_call: TRBJ2-2
d_call: TRBD1
v_call: TRBV7-9
clone_size: NA
cdr3_aa: CASSLTAAGGDTGELFF
cdr3_nt: TGTGCCAGCAGCCTGACGGCGGCAGGGGGCGACACCGGGGAGCTGTTTTTT